The rows below give T cell receptor beta chains drawn from one sample of a study of T cell responses to AZD1222 COVID-19 vaccine. The assay was immunoSEQ multiplex PCR, and TCRdb's table has in-frame clones only and misses some. The repertoire has roughly 80,000 clones, nearly 90% of them found once; the top ten carry 5%. This material consisted of peripheral blood, taken on day 0 of MenACWY control vaccination. The source is an adult in good health. Both conserved end residues are part of each CDR3. Fields, in order: V gene, clone size, D gene, J gene, CDR3 length, CDR3 protein, CDR3 DNA. A D gene is named only where the DNA matches it firmly. The size entry is marked missing in some rows and otherwise reads once, few, many or a size class.

TRBV28	NA	TRBD1	TRBJ1-3	15	CASSPPRDRADTIYF	TGTGCCAGCAGCCCCCCCCGGGACAGGGCGGACACCATATATTTT
TRBV5-1	once	TRBD1	TRBJ1-1	15	CASSLAGTGGTEAFF	TGCGCCAGCAGCTTGGCCGGGACAGGGGGGACTGAAGCTTTCTTT
TRBV4-1	once	NA	TRBJ1-4	16	CASSQDQPPTNEKLFF	TGCGCCAGCAGCCAAGATCAACCTCCAACTAATGAAAAACTGTTTTTT
TRBV9	NA	NA	TRBJ1-5	15	CASSVEAGPNQPQHF	TGTGCCAGCAGCGTAGAAGCGGGCCCTAATCAGCCCCAGCATTTT
TRBV19	NA	TRBD1	TRBJ1-5	15	CASSLRTGVGQPQHF	TGTGCCAGTAGTCTCCGGACAGGGGTGGGTCAGCCCCAGCATTTT
TRBV28	few	NA	TRBJ1-5	13	CASSLGGSQPQHF	TGTGCCAGCAGTTTAGGGGGAAGTCAGCCCCAGCATTTT
TRBV3-1/TRBV3-2	once	NA	TRBJ1-1	14	CASSYLTGNTEAFF	TGTGCCAGCAGCTACCTGACAGGCAACACTGAAGCTTTCTTT
TRBV7-2	NA	TRBD1	TRBJ1-5	16	CASSPMGQGADQPQHF	TGTGCCAGCAGCCCTATGGGACAGGGGGCTGATCAGCCCCAGCATTTT
TRBV7-6	NA	TRBD1	TRBJ2-2	17	CASSLPGQGINTGELFF	TGTGCCAGCAGCTTGCCGGGACAGGGTATCAACACCGGGGAGCTGTTTTTT
TRBV7-2	NA	NA	TRBJ1-1	14	CASSPAKTVTEAFF	TGTGCCAGCAGCCCAGCCAAGACAGTGACTGAAGCTTTCTTT
TRBV19	NA	NA	TRBJ1-1	15	CASSISQHLNTEAFF	TGTGCCAGTAGTATAAGCCAGCATCTGAACACTGAAGCTTTCTTT
TRBV4-2	NA	TRBD2	TRBJ2-3	17	CASSQKTSGGAADTQYF	TGTGCCAGCAGCCAGAAGACTAGCGGGGGGGCAGCAGATACGCAGTATTTT
TRBV4-2	NA	TRBD1	TRBJ1-1	15	CASSQGDRGRSEAFF	TGTGCCAGCAGCCAAGGAGACAGGGGGCGGAGTGAAGCTTTCTTT